This T cell receptor beta chain emerged from a study of radiation and T cells in renal cell carcinoma. The study's findings and limits: Pretreatment tumor biopsies were lacking, so baseline clonotypes are unknown.

TCRdb's copy holds only in-frame clones and misses some; the assay was immunoSEQ multiplex PCR. The table includes just over 95,000 clones, around 80% detected once. Time point of the sample: blood 4 weeks post-SBRT, at nephrectomy. Treatment: 15 Gy SBRT to primary tumor, nephrectomy 4 weeks later. Nephrectomy followed 15 Gy stereotactic body radiation by 4 weeks. This clone was counted a single time. What it recognizes is unknown. The germline CDR1 and CDR2 sequences are MNHEY and SMNVEV (reference sequence). The length of the CDR3 is 11 residues. V lost 8 bases, J lost 3 bases, and 8 bases lay in between.

This receptor was identified in a man aged 60 to 75 with renal cell carcinoma. The chain uses TRBV27 and TRBJ2-7; D ambiguous. The starting material was blood, obtained from a patient whose treatment included radiotherapy and nephrectomy. In DNA, the CDR3 is TGTGCCAGCGCTTTTGGCTACGAGCAGTACTTC. Residues: CASAFGYEQYF.